Presented here are 11 T cell receptor beta chains from one specimen sequenced in a study of response to subunit inactivated influenza vaccine. TCRdb fed the RT-PCR reads into MiXCR, producing one record per CDR3 protein. Of 500,000 to 600,000 distinct CDR3 sequences in the sample, over 9% were seen once. This sample also belongs to another study, concerning T cells expressing NK-cell markers. That source reports: TCR beta cDNA was made by 5'RACE template switching with UMIs.

Here the sequenced sample was PBMCs from blood, taken on the day of vaccination. These receptor sequences come from a man aged 50 or older who received an inactivated influenza vaccine.

The V call is TRBV6-2 or TRBV6-3, the J call TRBJ1-4; tentative D call: TRBD1 (5 bases). Germline lookup yields CDR1 MNHEY and CDR2 SVGEGT. Trimming pared 6 bases from V and 8 bases from J, leaving 19 bases between. This CDR3 is 15 amino acids long. CDR3 bases: TGTGCCAGCAGACCGGGGGTCGACCTTCGGGAAAAACTGTTTTTT. Its translation: CASRPGVDLREKLFF.

J is TRBJ1-1 and V is TRBV5-1; perhaps TRBD1 as D (5 bases). CDR1 and CDR2 (germline): SGHRS, YFSETQ. The ends were cut back, 3 bases at V and 8 bases at J, with 11 bases in the middle. The CDR3 covers 12 residues. The CDR3 region has the DNA TGCGCCAGCAGCTCGGAGGGGCTCGAAGCTTTCTTT. Translation: CASSSEGLEAFF.

This clonotype was recorded many times. The chain has TRBV5-6 and TRBJ2-2, with D unresolved. CDR1 SGHDT and CDR2 YYEEEE come from the germline V gene. Trimming stripped 6 bases from V and 1 base from J, with 7 bases between. The CDR3 has 13 residues. CDR3 in amino acids: CASNLQNTGELFF. In DNA form, the CDR3 reads TGTGCCAGCAACCTACAGAACACCGGGGAGCTGTTTTTT.

This clonotype has a handful of counts. This chain joins TRBV5-1 and TRBJ2-7; D gene ambiguous. In germline, CDR1 is SGHRS, CDR2 YFSETQ. Trimming removed 4 bases from V and 3 bases from J, with 17 bases in between. The length of the CDR3 is 15 residues. CDR3 amino acids: CASSQGASESYEQYF. The CDR3 coding sequence is TGCGCCAGCAGCCAAGGCGCATCTGAGAGCTACGAGCAGTACTTC.

The J gene is TRBJ2-1, the V gene TRBV5-1, with 11 bases lining up with TRBD1. V gave up 4 bases and J gave up 8 bases; unmatched junction bases: 2. The CDR3 totals 13 residues. Germline V gene lookup returns CDR1 SGHRS and CDR2 YFSETQ. CDR3 DNA sequence: TGCGCCAGCAGCGGGGGACAGGGGGATGAGCAGTTCTTC. Residues: CASSGGQGDEQFF.

This clonotype appeared a few times. The rearrangement uses TRBV12-3 or TRBV12-4 and TRBJ2-5; 8 bases fit TRBD2. The CDR3 has 14 amino acids. Unmatched junction bases numbered 7, after V lost 6 bases and J lost 4 bases. In DNA, the CDR3 is TGTGCCAGCAGATTTAGCGGGGTGTTAGAGACCCAGTACTTC. It yields the protein CASRFSGVLETQYF.

The chain joins TRBV20-1 to TRBJ2-5; possible D gene TRBD1, 5 bases. Looked up from germline, CDR1 is DFQATT and CDR2 is SNEGSKA (reference sequence). Trimming took off 6 bases at V and 1 base at J, with 18 bases between the two ends. CDR3 length: 15 amino acids. The CDR3 nucleotides are TGCAGTGCGCGAGACAGTAAAAGCCCCCAAGAGACCCAGTACTTC. Translating it yields CSARDSKSPQETQYF.

The rearrangement joins TRBV6-5 to TRBJ2-2; TRBD1 aligns across 8 bases. V was clipped by 2 bases and J by 6 bases; unmatched bases: 8. CDR3 size: 16 residues. Germline CDR1 and CDR2: MNHEY and SVGAGI. CDR3 in DNA: TGTGCCAGCAGTTACGCAGGCAGGGGGCTGGCCGGGGAGCTGTTTTTT. Protein: CASSYAGRGLAGELFF.

The chain combines TRBV7-9 with TRBJ1-4; D gene unclear. Germline-derived CDR1 and CDR2 are SEHNR and FQNEAQ (reference sequence). The germline V and J ends were trimmed by 2 bases and 7 bases, with 5 bases remaining between them. The CDR3 has 12 amino acids. Here the CDR3 DNA reads TGTGCCAGCAGCTTATTGGGTGAAAAACTGTTTTTT. Translated: CASSLLGEKLFF.

The sample holds many counts of this clonotype. The CDR3 loop reads CATSSGRNTQYF. DNA of the CDR3: TGTGCCACCAGCAGCGGCCGGAATACGCAGTATTTT. The chain combines TRBV15 with TRBJ2-3; no firm D call. Trimming stripped 3 bases from V and 7 bases from J, with 8 bases between. This CDR3 comprises 12 residues. The germline V gene encodes CDR1 LNHNV and CDR2 YYDKDF (reference sequence).

This clonotype was recorded many times. The V gene is TRBV28, the J gene TRBJ1-1; TRBD1 matches at 7 bases. From germline, CDR1 is MDHEN and CDR2 SYDVKM. V was pared by 3 bases and J by 1 base, with 20 bases of the junction left unmatched. This CDR3 region has 20 residues. CDR3 sequence reads: CASSFFLRQGAVVRNTEAFF. DNA for the CDR3: TGTGCCAGCAGTTTTTTCCTTAGACAGGGAGCTGTTGTACGGAACACTGAAGCTTTCTTT.